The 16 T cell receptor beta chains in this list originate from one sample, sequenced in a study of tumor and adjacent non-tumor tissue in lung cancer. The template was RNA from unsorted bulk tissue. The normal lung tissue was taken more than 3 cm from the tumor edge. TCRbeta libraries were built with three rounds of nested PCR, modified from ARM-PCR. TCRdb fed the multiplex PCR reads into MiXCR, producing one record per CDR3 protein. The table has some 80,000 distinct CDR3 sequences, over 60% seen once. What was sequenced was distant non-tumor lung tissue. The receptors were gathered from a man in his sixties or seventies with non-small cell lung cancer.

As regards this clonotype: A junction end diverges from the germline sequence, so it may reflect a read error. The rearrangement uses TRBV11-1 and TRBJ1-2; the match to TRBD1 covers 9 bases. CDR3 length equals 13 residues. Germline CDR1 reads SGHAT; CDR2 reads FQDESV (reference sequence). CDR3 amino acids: CASSTGQGYDYTF. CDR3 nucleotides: TGTGCCAGCAGTACGGGACAGGGCTATGACTACACCTTC. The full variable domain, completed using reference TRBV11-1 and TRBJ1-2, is EAEVAQSPRYKITEKSQAVAFWCDPISGHATLYWYRQILGQGPELLVQFQDESVVDDSQLPKDRFSAERLKGVDSTLKIQPAELGDSAMYLCASSTGQGYDYTFGSGTRLTVV.

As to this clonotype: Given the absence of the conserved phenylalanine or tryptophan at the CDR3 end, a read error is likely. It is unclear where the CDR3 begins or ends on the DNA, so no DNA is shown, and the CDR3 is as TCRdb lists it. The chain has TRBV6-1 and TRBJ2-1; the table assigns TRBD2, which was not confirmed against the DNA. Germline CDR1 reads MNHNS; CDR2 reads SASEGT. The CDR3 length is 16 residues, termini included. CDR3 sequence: CASSEVGVEVYNEHFL.

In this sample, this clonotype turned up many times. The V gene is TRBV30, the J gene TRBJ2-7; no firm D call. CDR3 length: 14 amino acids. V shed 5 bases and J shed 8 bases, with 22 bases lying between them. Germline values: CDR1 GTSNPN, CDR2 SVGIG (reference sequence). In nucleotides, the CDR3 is TGTGCCTGGTCTACCGGACCAATAAACCCTCAGCAGTACTTC. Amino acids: CAWSTGPINPQQYF.

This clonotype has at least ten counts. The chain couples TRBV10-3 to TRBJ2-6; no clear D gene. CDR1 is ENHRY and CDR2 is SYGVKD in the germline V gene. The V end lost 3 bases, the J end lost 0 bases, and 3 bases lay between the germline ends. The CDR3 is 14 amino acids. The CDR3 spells CAISENSGANVLTF. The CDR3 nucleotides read TGTGCCATCAGTGAAAACTCTGGGGCCAACGTCCTGACTTTC.

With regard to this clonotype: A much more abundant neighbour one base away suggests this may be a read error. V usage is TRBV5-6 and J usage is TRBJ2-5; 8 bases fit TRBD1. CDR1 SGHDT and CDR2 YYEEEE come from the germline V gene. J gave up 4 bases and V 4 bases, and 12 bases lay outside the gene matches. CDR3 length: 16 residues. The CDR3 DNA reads TGTGCCAGCAGCCCTGAGGACAGGGCTATCGGAGAGACCCAGTACTTC. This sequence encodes CASSPEDRAIGETQYF.

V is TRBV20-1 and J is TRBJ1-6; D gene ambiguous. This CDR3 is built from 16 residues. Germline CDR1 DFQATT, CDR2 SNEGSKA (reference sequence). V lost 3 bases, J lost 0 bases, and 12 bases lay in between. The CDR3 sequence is CSARVPPNSYNSPLHF. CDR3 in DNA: TGCAGTGCTAGGGTTCCCCCGAACTCCTATAATTCACCCCTCCACTTT.

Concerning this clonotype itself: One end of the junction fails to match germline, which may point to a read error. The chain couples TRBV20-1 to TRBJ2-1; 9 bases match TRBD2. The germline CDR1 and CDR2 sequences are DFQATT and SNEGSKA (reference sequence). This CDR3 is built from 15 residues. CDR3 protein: CSAPRGRAVPNELFF. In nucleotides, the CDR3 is TGCAGTGCACCCCGCGGGAGGGCCGTCCCCAACGAGCTGTTCTTC.

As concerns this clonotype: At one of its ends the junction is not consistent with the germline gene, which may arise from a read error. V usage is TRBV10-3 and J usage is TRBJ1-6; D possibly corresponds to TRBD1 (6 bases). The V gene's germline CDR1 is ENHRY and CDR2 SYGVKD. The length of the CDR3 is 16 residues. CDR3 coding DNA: TGTGCCACTGCACTCTTCAACAGGGATAATAATTCACCCCTCCACTTC. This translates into CATALFNRDNNSPLHF.

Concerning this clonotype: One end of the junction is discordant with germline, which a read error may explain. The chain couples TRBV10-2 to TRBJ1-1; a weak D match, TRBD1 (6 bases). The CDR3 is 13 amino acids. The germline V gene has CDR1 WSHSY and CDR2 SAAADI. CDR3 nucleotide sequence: TGCGCCAGCCACTACAGGGCGGGCACTGAAGCTCTCTTT. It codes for CASHYRAGTEALF.

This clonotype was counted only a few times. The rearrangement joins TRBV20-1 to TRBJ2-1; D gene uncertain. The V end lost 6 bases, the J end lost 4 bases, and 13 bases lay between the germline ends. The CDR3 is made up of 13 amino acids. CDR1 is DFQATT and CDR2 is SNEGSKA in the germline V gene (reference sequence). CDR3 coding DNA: TGCAGTGCGCTCCCGGGCAAGTACAATGAGCAGTTCTTC. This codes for CSALPGKYNEQFF.

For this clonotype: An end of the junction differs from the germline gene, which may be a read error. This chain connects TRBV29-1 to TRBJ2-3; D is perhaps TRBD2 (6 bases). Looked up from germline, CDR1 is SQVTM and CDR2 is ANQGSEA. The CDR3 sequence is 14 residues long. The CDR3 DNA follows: TGCAGCGTAGCCTGGTCCACTAGCACAGATAGGCAGTATTTT. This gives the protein CSVAWSTSTDRQYF.

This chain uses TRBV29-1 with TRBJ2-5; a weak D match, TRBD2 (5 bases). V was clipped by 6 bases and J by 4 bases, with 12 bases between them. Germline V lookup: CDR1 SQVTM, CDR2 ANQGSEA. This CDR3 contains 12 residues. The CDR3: CSVFLGRETQYF. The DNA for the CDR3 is TGCAGCGTCTTTCTAGGGAGAGAGACCCAGTACTTC.

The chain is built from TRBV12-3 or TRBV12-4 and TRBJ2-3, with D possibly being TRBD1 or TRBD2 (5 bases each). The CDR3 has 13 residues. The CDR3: CDRRGTVGDTQYF. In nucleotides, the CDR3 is TGTGACAGACGGGGCACAGTTGGGGATACGCAGTATTTT.

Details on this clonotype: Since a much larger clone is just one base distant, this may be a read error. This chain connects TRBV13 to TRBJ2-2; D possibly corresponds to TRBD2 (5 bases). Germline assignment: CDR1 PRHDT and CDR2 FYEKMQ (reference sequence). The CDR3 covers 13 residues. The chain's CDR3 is CAGSSGLTGELFF. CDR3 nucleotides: TGTGCCGGCAGCTCCGGACTTACCGGGGAGCTGTTTTTT.

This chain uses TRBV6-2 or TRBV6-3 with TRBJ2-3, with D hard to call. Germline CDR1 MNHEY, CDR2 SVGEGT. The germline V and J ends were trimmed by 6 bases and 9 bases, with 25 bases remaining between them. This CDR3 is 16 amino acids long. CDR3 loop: CASRQNEILVSETQYF. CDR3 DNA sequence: TGTGCCAGCAGACAGAATGAGATACTGGTGTCGGAGACGCAGTATTTT.

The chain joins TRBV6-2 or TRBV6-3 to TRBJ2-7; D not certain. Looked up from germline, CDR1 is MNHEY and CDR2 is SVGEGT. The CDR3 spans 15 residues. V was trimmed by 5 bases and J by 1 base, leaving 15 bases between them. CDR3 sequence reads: CASSTKAGGSYEQYF. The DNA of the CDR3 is TGTGCCAGCAGTACCAAGGCAGGTGGATCCTACGAGCAGTACTTC.